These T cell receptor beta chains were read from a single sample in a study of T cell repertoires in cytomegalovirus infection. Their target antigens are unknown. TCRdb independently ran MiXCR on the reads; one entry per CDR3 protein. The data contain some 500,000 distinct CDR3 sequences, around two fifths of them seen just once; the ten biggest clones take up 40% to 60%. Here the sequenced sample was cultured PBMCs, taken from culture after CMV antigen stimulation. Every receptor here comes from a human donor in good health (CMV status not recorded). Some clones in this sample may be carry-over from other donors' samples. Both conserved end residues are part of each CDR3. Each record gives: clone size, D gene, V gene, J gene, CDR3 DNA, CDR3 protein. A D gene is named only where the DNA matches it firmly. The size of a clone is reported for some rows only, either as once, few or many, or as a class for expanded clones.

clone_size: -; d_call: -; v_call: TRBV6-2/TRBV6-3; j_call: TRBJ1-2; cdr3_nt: TGTGCCGTGACGAGAGGCCCGTATGGCTACACCTTC; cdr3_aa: CAVTRGPYGYTF
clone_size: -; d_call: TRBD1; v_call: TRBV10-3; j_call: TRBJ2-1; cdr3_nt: TGTGCCATCAGGGGACAGGGCATCTACAATGAGCAGTCCTTC; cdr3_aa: CAIRGQGIYNEQSF
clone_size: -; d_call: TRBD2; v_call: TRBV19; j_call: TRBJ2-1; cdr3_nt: TGTGCCAGTAACCGGGGGGGGCCCTCCTACAATGAGCAGTTCTTC; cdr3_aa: CASNRGGPSYNEQFF
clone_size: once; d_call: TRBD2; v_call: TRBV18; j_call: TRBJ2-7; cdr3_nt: TGTGCCAGCTCACCACGCCGGGAGGACGAGCAGTACTTC; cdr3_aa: CASSPRREDEQYF
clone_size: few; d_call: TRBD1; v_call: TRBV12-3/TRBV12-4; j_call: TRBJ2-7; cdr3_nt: TGTGCCAGCAGTAGGGGGCACGACGAGCAGTACTTC; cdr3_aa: CASSRGHDEQYF
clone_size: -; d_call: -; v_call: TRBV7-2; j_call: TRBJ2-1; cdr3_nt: TGTGCCAGCAGCTTAGTAGCGGCCTACAATGAGCAGTTCTTC; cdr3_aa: CASSLVAAYNEQFF
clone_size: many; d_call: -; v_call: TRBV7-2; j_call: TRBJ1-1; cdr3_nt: TGTGCCAGCAGCTTGCAGGGGCGGACTGAAGCTTTCTTT; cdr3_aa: CASSLQGRTEAFF
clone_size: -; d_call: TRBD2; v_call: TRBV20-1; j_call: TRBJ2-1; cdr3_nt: TGCAGTGCCGGCAGACAAGGGAGGGAGAAGATCTTC; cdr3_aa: CSAGRQGREKIF
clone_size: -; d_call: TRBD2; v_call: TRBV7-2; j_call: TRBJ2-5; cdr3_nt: TGTGCCAGCAGCCCAGGGCGGGGGAGTAACCAAGAGACCCAGTACTTC; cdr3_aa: CASSPGRGSNQETQYF
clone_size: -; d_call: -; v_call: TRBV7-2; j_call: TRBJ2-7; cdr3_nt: TGTGCCAGCAGCTTAGTTTTCTTCCTCTACGAGCAGTACTTC; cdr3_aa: CASSLVFFLYEQYF